What follows is one T cell receptor (beta chain) and its context. Assay used: immunoSEQ multiplex PCR; TCRdb lists only in-frame clones, some missing. Of tens of thousands of clones in the sample, under 95% were seen once. The data were taken from a study of T cell changes during pregnancy in multiple sclerosis. J lost 2 bases, V lost 2 bases, and 5 bases had no gene match. Per germline, CDR1 KGHSH and CDR2 LQKENI. There are 16 residues in the CDR3. The chain uses TRBV18 and TRBJ2-7, with 11 bases aligning to TRBD2. The material sequenced was peripheral blood, taken in the second trimester of pregnancy. The source of this sequence is a female donor with multiple sclerosis, enrolled in a pregnancy study. DNA for the CDR3: TGTGCCAGCTCACCAAGGCTAGCGGGGGGTACCTACGAGCAGTACTTC. Protein product: CASSPRLAGGTYEQYF.